These T cell receptor beta chains were read from a single sample in a study of identical twins. Each CDR3 protein gets one entry after TCRdb re-called the 5' RACE reads with MiXCR. This sample has 600,000 to 800,000 distinct CDR3 sequences, with over 20% found just once. These sequences were also reported in another study, on T cells expressing NK-cell markers.

Sample: PBMCs. The source is a woman younger than 35 in good health. Each CDR3 is given without its conserved first and last residue.

J gene | V gene | CDR3 protein
TRBJ1-2 | TRBV10-3 | AIRGSGRAYGYT
TRBJ2-3 | TRBV5-5 | ASTLDGWGTDTQY
TRBJ2-1 | TRBV6-5 | ASSKSTGMGKDEQF
TRBJ1-1 | TRBV7-2 | ASGDMRLEAF
TRBJ2-6 | TRBV13 | ASSLTATGANVLT
TRBJ2-2 | TRBV2 | ASRRDRTNTGELF
TRBJ2-7 | TRBV7-8 | ASSLGVGDITYEQY
TRBJ2-1 | TRBV29-1 | SGLAGGFNEQF
TRBJ2-1 | TRBV3-1 | ASSQEGTSGSSYNEQF
TRBJ2-3 | TRBV24-1 | ATSDRRSNTDTQY
TRBJ2-3 | TRBV20-1 | SASPADTQY
TRBJ2-6 | TRBV20-1 | SASFPSGDSGANVLT
TRBJ2-2 | TRBV4-3 | ASSPGLAGELF
TRBJ1-1 | TRBV21-1 | ASSRAGENTEAF
TRBJ2-1 | TRBV7-6 | ASSATSGTLNEQF
TRBJ1-1 | TRBV20-1 | SARPGTGVTEAF
TRBJ2-7 | TRBV9 | ASSVSTGTYEQY
TRBJ2-7 | TRBV12-5 | ASGLVRRGAARYEQY
TRBJ2-3 | TRBV29-1 | SVGFPTDTQY
TRBJ2-5 | TRBV27 | ASMRMPGNKETQY
TRBJ2-3 | TRBV7-9 | ASSLVKGTDTQY
TRBJ2-1 | TRBV9 | ASSSWTSQTDEQF
TRBJ1-2 | TRBV20-1 | SATGDGYT
TRBJ2-5 | TRBV7-2 | ASSPWTQETQY
TRBJ2-2 | TRBV29-1 | SVEVSGTGELF
TRBJ1-2 | TRBV12-3/TRBV12-4 | ASRREGYGYT
TRBJ1-5 | TRBV6-1 | ASREFGFYQPQH
TRBJ2-1 | TRBV30 | AWTLPSGNEQF
TRBJ2-5 | TRBV6-5 | ASSYPGTSAQTQY
TRBJ2-3 | TRBV11-2 | ASSLGWATVRDTQY
TRBJ1-1 | TRBV6-1 | ASNLMGGTEAF
TRBJ2-1 | TRBV11-2 | ASSVRSYNEQF
TRBJ2-3 | TRBV27 | ASSLSGSYRATDTQY
TRBJ2-3 | TRBV5-1 | ASSSWGLATDTQY
TRBJ2-1 | TRBV5-5 | ASSLSVSDNEQF
TRBJ2-2 | TRBV30 | AWSVHTGELF
TRBJ2-7 | TRBV12-3/TRBV12-4 | ASRGTGGWDEQY
TRBJ2-5 | TRBV20-1 | SAEMGVQETQY
TRBJ2-1 | TRBV29-1 | SVGKLADYNEQF
TRBJ2-3 | TRBV10-1 | ASSVGRGDTQY
TRBJ2-1 | TRBV20-1 | SARDLGLAGYGERNEQF
TRBJ2-7 | TRBV10-3 | AISERTYYEQY
TRBJ2-3 | TRBV20-1 | SASKAGTDTQY
TRBJ1-1 | TRBV6-1 | ASSEAESPNTEAF
TRBJ2-1 | TRBV5-5 | ASSLEWTTYNEQF
TRBJ2-7 | TRBV6-5 | ASSYTASGLYEQY
TRBJ1-5 | TRBV20-1 | SAFSSGAGHQPQH
TRBJ1-6 | TRBV5-1 | ASSLDGARNSPLH
TRBJ2-5 | TRBV6-1 | ASSPDRVGTQY
TRBJ2-7 | TRBV12-3/TRBV12-4 | ASSYLGDEQY
TRBJ2-2 | TRBV7-6 | ASSLVGQGVTGELF
TRBJ2-7 | TRBV12-3/TRBV12-4 | ATSRDSNYEQY